This T cell receptor (beta chain) originates from a study of T cell responses to AZD1222 COVID-19 vaccine. Trimming took off 5 bases at V and 10 bases at J, with 14 bases between the two ends. Germline-derived CDR1 and CDR2 are SGHNT and YYREEE (reference sequence). The CDR3 spans 12 residues. Repertoires were generated with immunoSEQ multiplex PCR, while TCRdb's copy carries only in-frame clones and drops some. The data show 200,000 to 250,000 clones, with roughly 91% seen just once and approximately 1% held by the top ten. This sample comprised peripheral blood, obtained on day 0 of MenACWY control vaccination. This receptor was identified in an adult in good health. The J gene is TRBJ2-3, the V gene TRBV5-4; D is perhaps TRBD1 or TRBD2 (5 bases each). In DNA form, the CDR3 reads TGTGCCAGCAGTTGGGGACGAGGGCCGCAGTATTTT. This encodes CASSWGRGPQYF.